This TCR beta chain appears in the sequencing data of a study of CD8 T cell repertoires and HIV-1 epitope variants. About the study: Controls were a CMV, EBV and flu peptide pool, Ebola AY9 negative control, and no-peptide well. Enriched T cells were co-cultured with equal numbers of autologous T cell-negative antigen-presenting cells.

Notes on this clone: The antigen remains undetermined.

Assay used: immunoSEQ multiplex PCR; TCRdb lists only in-frame clones, some missing. The sample yields thousands of clones, about three fifths seen once. The origin of this receptor is a male donor with HIV. Sequencing was carried out using cultured CD8+ T cells derived from PBMCs.

The CDR3 DNA sequence: TGTGCCAGCAGCCTGGATGCCCTGAGCAATCAGCCCCAGCATTTT. Translated, it gives CASSLDALSNQPQHF. The rearrangement uses TRBV4-2 and TRBJ1-5; D is undetermined. This CDR3 is built from 15 residues. Germline assignment: CDR1 LGHNA and CDR2 YNFKEQ. The V gene lost 4 bases and the J gene lost 1 base, with 11 bases spanning the gap.